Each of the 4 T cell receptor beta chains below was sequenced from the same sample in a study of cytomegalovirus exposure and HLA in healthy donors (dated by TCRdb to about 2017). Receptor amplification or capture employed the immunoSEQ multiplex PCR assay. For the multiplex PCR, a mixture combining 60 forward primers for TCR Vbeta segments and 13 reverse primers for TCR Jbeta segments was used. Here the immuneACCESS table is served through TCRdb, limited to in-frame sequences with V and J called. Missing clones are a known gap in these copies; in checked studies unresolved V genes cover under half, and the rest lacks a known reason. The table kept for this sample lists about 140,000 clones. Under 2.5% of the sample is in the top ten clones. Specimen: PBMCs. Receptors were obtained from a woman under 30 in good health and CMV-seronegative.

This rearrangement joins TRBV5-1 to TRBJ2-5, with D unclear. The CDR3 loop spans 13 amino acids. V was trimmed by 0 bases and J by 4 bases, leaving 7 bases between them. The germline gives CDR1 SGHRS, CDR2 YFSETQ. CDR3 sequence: CASSLAFGETQYF. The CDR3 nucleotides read TGCGCCAGCAGCTTGGCGTTCGGAGAGACCCAGTACTTC.

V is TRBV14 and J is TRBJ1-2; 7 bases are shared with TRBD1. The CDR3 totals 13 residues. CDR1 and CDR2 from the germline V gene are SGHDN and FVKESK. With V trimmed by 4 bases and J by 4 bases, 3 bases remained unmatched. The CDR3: CASSRGTVYGYTF. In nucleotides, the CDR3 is TGTGCCAGCAGCCGAGGGACAGTCTATGGCTACACCTTC.

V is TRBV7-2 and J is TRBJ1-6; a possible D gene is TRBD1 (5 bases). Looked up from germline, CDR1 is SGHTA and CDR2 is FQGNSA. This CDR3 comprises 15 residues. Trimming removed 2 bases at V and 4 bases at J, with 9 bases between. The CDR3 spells CASSLQGPYNSPLHF. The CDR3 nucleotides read TGTGCCAGCAGCTTACAGGGTCCGTATAATTCACCCCTCCACTTT. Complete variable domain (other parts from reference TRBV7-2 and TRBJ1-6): GAGVSQSPSNKVTEKGKDVELRCDPISGHTALYWYRQSLGQGLEFLIYFQGNSAPDKSGLPSDRFSAERTGGSVSTLTIQRTQQEDSAVYLCASSLQGPYNSPLHFGNGTRLTVT.

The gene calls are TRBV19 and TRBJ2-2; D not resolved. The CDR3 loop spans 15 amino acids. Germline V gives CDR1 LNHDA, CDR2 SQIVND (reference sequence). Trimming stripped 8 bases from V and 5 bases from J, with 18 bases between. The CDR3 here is CASGSVQAPTGELFF. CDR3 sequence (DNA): TGTGCCAGTGGTTCCGTCCAGGCCCCAACCGGGGAGCTGTTTTTT.